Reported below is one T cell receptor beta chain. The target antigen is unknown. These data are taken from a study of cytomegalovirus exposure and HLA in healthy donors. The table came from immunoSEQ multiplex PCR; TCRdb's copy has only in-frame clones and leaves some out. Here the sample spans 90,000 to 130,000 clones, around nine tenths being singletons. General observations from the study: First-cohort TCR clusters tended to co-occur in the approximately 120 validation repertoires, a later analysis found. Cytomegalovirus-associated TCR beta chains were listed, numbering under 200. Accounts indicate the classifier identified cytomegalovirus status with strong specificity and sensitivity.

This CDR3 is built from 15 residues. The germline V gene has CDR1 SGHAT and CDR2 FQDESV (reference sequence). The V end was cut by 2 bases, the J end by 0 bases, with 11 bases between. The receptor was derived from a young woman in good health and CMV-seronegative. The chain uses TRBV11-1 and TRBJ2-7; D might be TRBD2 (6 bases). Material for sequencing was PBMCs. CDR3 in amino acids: CASSLRRGLSYEQYF. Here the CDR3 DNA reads TGTGCCAGCAGCTTAAGGAGGGGTCTCTCCTACGAGCAGTACTTC.